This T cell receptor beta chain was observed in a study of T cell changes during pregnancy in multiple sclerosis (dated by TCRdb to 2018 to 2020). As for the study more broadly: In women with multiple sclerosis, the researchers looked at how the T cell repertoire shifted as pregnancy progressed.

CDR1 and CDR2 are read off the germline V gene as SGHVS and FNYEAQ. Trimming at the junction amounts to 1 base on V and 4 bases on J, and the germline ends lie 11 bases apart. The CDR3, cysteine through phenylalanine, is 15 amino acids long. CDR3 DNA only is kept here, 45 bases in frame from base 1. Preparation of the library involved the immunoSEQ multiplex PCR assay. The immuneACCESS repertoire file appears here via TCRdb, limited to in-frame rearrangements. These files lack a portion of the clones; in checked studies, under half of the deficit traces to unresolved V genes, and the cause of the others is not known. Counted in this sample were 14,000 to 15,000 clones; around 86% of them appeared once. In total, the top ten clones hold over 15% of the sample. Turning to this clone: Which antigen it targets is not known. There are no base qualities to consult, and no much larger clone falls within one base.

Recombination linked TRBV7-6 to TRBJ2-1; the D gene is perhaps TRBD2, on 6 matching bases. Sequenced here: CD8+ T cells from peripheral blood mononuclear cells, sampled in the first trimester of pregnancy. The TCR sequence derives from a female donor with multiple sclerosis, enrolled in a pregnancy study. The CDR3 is CASSLGGVPYNEQFF. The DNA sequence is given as TGTGCCAGCAGCTTAGGCGGGGTTCCTTACAATGAGCAGTTCTTC. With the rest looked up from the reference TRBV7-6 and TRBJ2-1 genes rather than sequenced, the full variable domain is GAGVSQSPRYKVTKRGQDVALRCDPISGHVSLYWYRQALGQGPEFLTYFNYEAQQDKSGLPNDRFSAERPEGSISTLTIQRTEQRDSAMYRCASSLGGVPYNEQFFGPGTRLTVL.